A selection of T cell receptor beta chains follows, all from one sample in a study of identical twins. Using its own MiXCR run on the 5' RACE reads, TCRdb lists one record per CDR3 protein. The top ten hold approximately 5.4% of the sample, which has 250,000 or so distinct CDR3 sequences, around 7.6% seen once. In addition, the sample was reused for a study of yellow fever vaccine responses in identical twins.

The sequenced sample was CD8+ T cells sorted from blood. These receptors all come from a woman aged 18 to 35 in good health. CDR3s include the opening cysteine and the closing phenylalanine or tryptophan. The size of a clone is reported for some rows only, either as once, few or many, or as a class for expanded clones.

few	17	TRBV7-9	TRBJ2-1	CASSPYERESSYNEQFF
.	15	TRBV2	TRBJ2-1	CAISTGLSSYNEQFF
few	17	TRBV19	TRBJ2-1	CASSTPLAVSSYNEQFF
few	13	TRBV28	TRBJ2-7	CACRAGFTYEQYF
many	13	TRBV12-3/TRBV12-4	TRBJ2-7	CASSLRSSYEQYF
many	16	TRBV15	TRBJ1-5	CATSRDTGQVGQPQHF
many	16	TRBV12-3/TRBV12-4	TRBJ2-2	CASTLAGGAITGELFF
many	17	TRBV15	TRBJ2-2	CATSRGAGLTNTGELFF
many	15	TRBV12-3/TRBV12-4	TRBJ2-7	CASSPTGQGFYEQYF
few	13	TRBV10-3	TRBJ2-1	CAISEDWYNEQFF
few	16	TRBV5-1	TRBJ2-3	CASSLNRERVTDTQYF
few	17	TRBV28	TRBJ2-3	CASSPTGAGVYSDTQYF
few	20	TRBV4-1	TRBJ2-1	CASSQPFPLPGTHKLNEQFF
.	13	TRBV12-3/TRBV12-4	TRBJ2-2	CATQGTGAGELFF
many	12	TRBV27	TRBJ2-4	CATTGVGNIQYF
few	16	TRBV4-1	TRBJ1-5	CASSQSGTGWNQPQHF
many	12	TRBV12-3/TRBV12-4	TRBJ1-1	CASSLGDTEAFF
few	16	TRBV6-1	TRBJ2-3	CASSQNRGAVQDTQYF
many	14	TRBV2	TRBJ2-3	CASSGTSDTDTQYF
few	15	TRBV11-2	TRBJ2-1	CASSLEGTANNEQFF
many	13	TRBV29-1	TRBJ2-1	CSVEAGTSDEQFF
.	19	TRBV5-6	TRBJ2-1	CASSKVAGELQLLVSEQFF
few	14	TRBV12-5	TRBJ1-2	CASGFTGANDGYTF
many	15	TRBV9	TRBJ2-1	CASSVGAGWGNEQFF
.	13	TRBV28	TRBJ2-3	CASTLTLTDTQYF
many	14	TRBV10-2	TRBJ2-3	CASSPEVGTDTQYF
few	18	TRBV21-1	TRBJ2-3	CASSPGLLGRGGTDTQYF
.	12	TRBV29-1	TRBJ1-1	CSVQGTVPEAFF
few	12	TRBV14	TRBJ2-7	CASSRQTDEQYF
few	15	TRBV28	TRBJ2-1	CASSSSGYSYNEQFF
.	16	TRBV6-1	TRBJ1-2	CASSPTGEQGSYGYTF
few	12	TRBV9	TRBJ2-7	CASSVSGDEQYF
many	14	TRBV6-2/TRBV6-3	TRBJ2-1	CASLPGITGNEQFF
.	18	TRBV15	TRBJ2-2	CATSSPYLGDRATGELFF
many	17	TRBV4-1	TRBJ2-2	CASSQVTGGTNTGELFF
few	15	TRBV9	TRBJ2-1	CASSPYIHRANEQFF
.	15	TRBV5-1	TRBJ2-3	CASRQGLAGVDTQYF
many	15	TRBV5-1	TRBJ2-1	CASSVGGATSNEQFF
.	13	TRBV6-1	TRBJ2-2	CASWWVRGGELFF
many	15	TRBV4-1	TRBJ2-5	CASSQVSLVGETQYF
.	16	TRBV24-1	TRBJ2-1	CATSDSGTGVYNEQFF
.	15	TRBV27	TRBJ2-1	CASSPPPLPSNEQFF
.	14	TRBV9	TRBJ2-1	CASSDGVADNEQFF
few	15	TRBV12-3/TRBV12-4	TRBJ2-7	CASSPYSGAYYEQYF
.	14	TRBV6-6	TRBJ1-6	CASSQDRGSSPLHF
few	15	TRBV27	TRBJ2-3	CASSTTSGVGDTQYF
few	17	TRBV7-9	TRBJ2-6	CASSPPGPGSGANVLTF
many	11	TRBV20-1	TRBJ1-5	CSVGNNQPQHF
few	15	TRBV7-9	TRBJ2-5	CASSSGQGWFKTQYF
many	14	TRBV12-3/TRBV12-4	TRBJ1-2	CASSPDRTNYGYTF
.	16	TRBV20-1	TRBJ2-3	CSAKVGSGRYTDTQYF
few	17	TRBV9	TRBJ2-2	CASSAGSWQGDTGELFF
many	15	TRBV4-1	TRBJ1-2	CASSQAQDRASGYTF
.	12	TRBV9	TRBJ1-4	CASSVEGGKLFF
.	14	TRBV6-5	TRBJ2-4	CASSYSLAKNIQYF
few	20	TRBV12-3/TRBV12-4	TRBJ2-3	CASSPTFGAGGATSTDTQYF
many	12	TRBV20-1	TRBJ2-7	CSAWREFNEQYF
many	13	TRBV24-1	TRBJ2-1	CATSEPGTYEQFF
.	16	TRBV11-2	TRBJ1-1	CASSLAGTGRVTEAFF